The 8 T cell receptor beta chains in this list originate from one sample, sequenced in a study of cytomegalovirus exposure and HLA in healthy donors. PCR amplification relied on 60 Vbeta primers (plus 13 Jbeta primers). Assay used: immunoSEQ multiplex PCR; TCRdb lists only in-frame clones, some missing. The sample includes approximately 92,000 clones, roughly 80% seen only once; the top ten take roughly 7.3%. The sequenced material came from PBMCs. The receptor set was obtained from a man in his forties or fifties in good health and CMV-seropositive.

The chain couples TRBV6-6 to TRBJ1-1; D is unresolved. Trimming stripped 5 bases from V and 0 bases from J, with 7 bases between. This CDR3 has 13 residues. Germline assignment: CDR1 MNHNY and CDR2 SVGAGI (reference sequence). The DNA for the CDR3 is TGTGCCAGCAGTACCGGGATGAACACTGAAGCTTTCTTT. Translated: CASSTGMNTEAFF.

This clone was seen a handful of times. CDR3: CASSIPQGGGGEKLFF. The CDR3 bases are TGTGCCAGCAGCATACCCCAAGGGGGCGGTGGTGAAAAACTGTTTTTT. V is TRBV5-5 and J is TRBJ1-4; 7 nucleotides align to TRBD1. This CDR3 is built from 16 residues. The V and J ends lost 4 bases and 7 bases, in that order; junction bases with no gene match: 13. Germline CDR1 reads SGHKS; CDR2 reads YYEKEE (reference sequence).

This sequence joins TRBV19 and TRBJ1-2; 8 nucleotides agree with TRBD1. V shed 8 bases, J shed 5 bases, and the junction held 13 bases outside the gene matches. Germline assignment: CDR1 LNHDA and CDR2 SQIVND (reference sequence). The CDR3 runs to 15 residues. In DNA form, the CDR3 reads TGTGCCAGTCCAGGACAGGGAAAGGACTTATATGGCTACACCTTC. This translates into CASPGQGKDLYGYTF.

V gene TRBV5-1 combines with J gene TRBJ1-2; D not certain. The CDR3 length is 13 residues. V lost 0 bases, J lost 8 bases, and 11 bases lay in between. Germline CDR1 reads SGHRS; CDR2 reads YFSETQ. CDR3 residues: CASSLADSSGYTF. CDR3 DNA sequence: TGCGCCAGCAGCTTGGCAGACTCTAGCGGCTACACCTTC.

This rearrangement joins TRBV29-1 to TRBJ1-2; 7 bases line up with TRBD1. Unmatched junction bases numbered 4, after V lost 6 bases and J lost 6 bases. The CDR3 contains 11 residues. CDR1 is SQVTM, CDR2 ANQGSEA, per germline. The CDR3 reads CSVQTGHGYTF. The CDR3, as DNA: TGCAGCGTGCAGACAGGGCATGGCTACACCTTC.

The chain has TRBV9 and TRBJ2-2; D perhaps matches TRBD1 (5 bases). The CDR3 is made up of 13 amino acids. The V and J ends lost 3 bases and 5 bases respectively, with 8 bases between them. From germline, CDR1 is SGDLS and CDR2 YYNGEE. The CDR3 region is CASSEGDTGELFF. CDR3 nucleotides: TGTGCCAGCAGCGAAGGGGATACCGGGGAGCTGTTTTTT.

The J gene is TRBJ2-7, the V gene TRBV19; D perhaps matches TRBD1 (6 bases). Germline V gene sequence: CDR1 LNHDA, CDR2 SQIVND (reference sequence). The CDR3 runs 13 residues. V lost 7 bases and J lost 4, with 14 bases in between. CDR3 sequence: CASTLGTSYEQYF. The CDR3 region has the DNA TGTGCCAGTACCCTTGGGACATCTTACGAGCAGTACTTC.

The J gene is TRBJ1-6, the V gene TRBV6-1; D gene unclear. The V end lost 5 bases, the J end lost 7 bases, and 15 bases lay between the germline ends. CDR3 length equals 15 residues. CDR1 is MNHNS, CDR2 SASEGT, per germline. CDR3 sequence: CASSNRSTPNSPLHF. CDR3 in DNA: TGTGCCAGCAGTAACCGGTCCACCCCCAATTCACCCCTCCACTTT.